The 3 T cell receptor beta chains given below trace back to one sample, sequenced in a study of regulatory T cells in long-lasting Graves disease. The time point denotes: newly diagnosed GD, antithyroid drugs for less than 3 months. Following extraction of RNA from PBMCs, that RNA was used to make the TCR library. The authors built TCR beta libraries using iRepertoire HTBI primers and Arm-PCR of CDR3 regions. TCRdb re-called the multiplex PCR reads through MiXCR, storing one row per CDR3 protein. The sample includes more than 400,000 distinct CDR3 sequences, less than 20% of them seen just once. This sample was shared with a second study, whose subject was T cells in Graves' hyperthyroidism and ophthalmopathy.

Sequencing used peripheral blood mononuclear cells (PBMCs), obtained at new diagnosis, from a patient treated with antithyroid drugs. Receptors were obtained from a woman aged 30 to 39 with Graves disease.

At least ten counts were recorded for this clonotype. The rearrangement joins TRBV20-1 to TRBJ2-1; maybe TRBD1 (5 bases). The CDR3 runs to 14 residues. CDR1 and CDR2 (germline): DFQATT, SNEGSKA (reference sequence). Trimming took 2 bases from V and 0 from J, leaving 8 bases between them. This chain's CDR3 is CSARQGSSYNEQFF. In nucleotides, the CDR3 is TGCAGTGCTAGACAGGGAAGCTCCTACAATGAGCAGTTCTTC.

Many counts were recorded for this clonotype. V is TRBV11-3 and J is TRBJ2-1, with TRBD2 matching 8 bases. CDR1 is SGHNT and CDR2 is YENEEA in the germline V gene. The V gene end was trimmed by 2 bases and the J gene end by 10 bases; junction bases not matched to a gene: 4. CDR3 length: 13 amino acids. CDR3 amino acids: CASSLSSGHEQFF. CDR3 in DNA: TGTGCCAGCAGCTTATCTAGCGGGCACGAGCAGTTCTTC.

This clonotype has a count of ten or more. The rearrangement uses TRBV7-8 and TRBJ2-3; possible D gene TRBD1, 6 bases. The CDR3 consists of 15 residues. The germline V and J ends were trimmed by 6 bases and 8 bases, with 21 bases remaining between them. Looked up from germline, CDR1 is SGHVS and CDR2 is FQNEAQ. Written as DNA, the CDR3 is TGTGCCAGCAGTCCTGTTAGCTCCCCAGGGGCTACGCAGTATTTT. It encodes CASSPVSSPGATQYF.